The 13 T cell receptor beta chains given below trace back to one sample, sequenced in a study of blood T cell repertoires in COVID-19. The method was immunoSEQ multiplex PCR; TCRdb's version includes in-frame clones alone and lacks a portion of them. The sample consists of 150,000 to 180,000 clones, roughly 80% of them appearing once. The sample taken for sequencing was peripheral blood. These receptors were obtained from a woman aged 55-69 years with acute or convalescent COVID-19.

This chain uses TRBV18 with TRBJ1-4, with D hard to call. CDR1 and CDR2 (germline): KGHSH, LQKENI. The V and J ends lost 1 base and 7 bases respectively, with 19 bases between them. The CDR3 consists of 17 residues. The CDR3 coding sequence is TGTGCCAGCTCACCACTGGAGGCGAAAGGGAACGGTGAAAAACTGTTTTTT. This translates into CASSPLEAKGNGEKLFF. The complete variable domain, with remaining parts taken from reference TRBV18 and TRBJ1-4, reads NAGVMQNPRHLVRRRGQEARLRCSPMKGHSHVYWYRQLPEEGLKFMVYLQKENIIDESGMPKERFSAEFPKEGPSILRIQQVVRGDSAAYFCASSPLEAKGNGEKLFFGSGTQLSVL.

CDR3 loop: CASSEGLALVYEQFF. CDR3 DNA sequence: TGTGCCAGCAGTGAGGGACTAGCCTTAGTGTATGAGCAGTTCTTC. This sequence joins TRBV6-4 and TRBJ2-1; TRBD2 agrees at 9 bases. Germline V gene lookup returns CDR1 MRHNA and CDR2 SNTAGT. The V gene end was trimmed by 3 bases and the J gene end by 8 bases; junction bases not matched to a gene: 8. This CDR3 is built from 15 residues.

This clone was observed a few times. The chain couples TRBV6-6 to TRBJ2-5; no definite D call. Germline lookup yields CDR1 MNHNY and CDR2 SVGAGI (reference sequence). Trimming took 6 bases from V and 0 from J, leaving 5 bases between them. This CDR3 is 12 amino acids long. Here the CDR3 reads CASSRDQETQYF. CDR3 nucleotide sequence: TGTGCCAGCAGCCGGGACCAAGAGACCCAGTACTTC.

The chain joins TRBV5-5 to TRBJ2-2, with D possibly matching TRBD2 (5 bases). Trimming shortened V by 4 bases and J by 2 bases, and 9 bases separated the two germline ends. From germline, CDR1 is SGHKS and CDR2 YYEKEE (reference sequence). The CDR3 length is 14 residues. CDR3 loop: CASSRELNTGELFF. CDR3 nucleotide sequence: TGTGCCAGCAGCAGGGAGCTCAACACCGGGGAGCTGTTTTTT.

The J gene is TRBJ2-2, the V gene TRBV28; D is undetermined. Germline lookup yields CDR1 MDHEN and CDR2 SYDVKM. The germline V and J ends were trimmed by 8 bases and 4 bases, with 5 bases remaining between them. This CDR3 has 11 amino acids. CDR3 loop: CASSGTGELFF. The CDR3 DNA reads as TGTGCCAGCTCCGGCACCGGGGAGCTGTTTTTT. Filled out from reference TRBV28 and TRBJ2-2, the complete variable domain reads DVKVTQSSRYLVKRTGEKVFLECVQDMDHENMFWYRQDPGLGLRLIYFSYDVKMKEKGDIPEGYSVSREKKERFSLILESASTNQTSMYLCASSGTGELFFGEGSRLTVL.

The rearrangement joins TRBV6-5 to TRBJ1-3; possibly TRBD1 for D (5 bases). This CDR3 comprises 15 residues. V lost 0 bases to trimming and J lost 0 bases, with 6 bases between them. Per germline, CDR1 MNHEY and CDR2 SVGAGI. CDR3 DNA: TGTGCCAGCAGTTACTCTGGGGCCTCTGGAAACACCATATATTTT. Translating gives CASSYSGASGNTIYF.

The J gene is TRBJ1-2, the V gene TRBV28; 8 bases line up with TRBD1. The junction had 9 bases not matched to a gene; V was cut back by 5 bases and J by 7 bases. Looked up from germline, CDR1 is MDHEN and CDR2 is SYDVKM. The CDR3 extends over 14 amino acids. As DNA, the CDR3 is TGTGCCAGCAGTACATCAGGGGGCGCGGGTGGCTACACCTTC. Its protein is CASSTSGGAGGYTF.

V gene TRBV6-5 combines with J gene TRBJ1-4, with D unclear. Germline assignment: CDR1 MNHEY and CDR2 SVGAGI. The CDR3 consists of 16 residues. V lost 0 bases to trimming and J lost 7 bases, with 15 bases between them. The CDR3 spells CASSYSVGSSFEKLFF. CDR3 in DNA: TGTGCCAGCAGTTACTCGGTTGGCAGTTCGTTTGAAAAACTGTTTTTT.

The rearrangement joins TRBV6-1 to TRBJ1-3, with 11 bases aligning to TRBD1. Unmatched junction bases numbered 9, after V lost 4 bases and J lost 4 bases. This CDR3 is built from 17 residues. Per germline, CDR1 MNHNS and CDR2 SASEGT. Here the CDR3 DNA reads TGTGCCAGCAGTGTGGACAGGGGGCAGGGTAGGGGAAACACCATATATTTT. Amino acid sequence: CASSVDRGQGRGNTIYF.

This chain joins TRBV6-1 and TRBJ1-4, with 9 bases that match TRBD1. This CDR3 comprises 14 residues. Losses at the gene ends were 4 bases for V and 8 bases for J; bases not matched to a gene: 5. CDR1 and CDR2 (germline): MNHNS, SASEGT. The CDR3 DNA reads as TGTGCCAGCAGTGGAGCCGGGACAGGGGAAAAACTGTTTTTT. It specifies CASSGAGTGEKLFF.

This chain connects TRBV6-5 to TRBJ1-3; 7 bases align to TRBD1. V was pared by 2 bases and J by 0 bases, with 4 bases of the junction left unmatched. The CDR3 has 16 residues. Per germline, CDR1 MNHEY and CDR2 SVGAGI. Here the CDR3 DNA reads TGTGCCAGCAGTTACACGACAGGGAGCTCTGGAAACACCATATATTTT. Its protein is CASSYTTGSSGNTIYF.

This clone has more than one count but fewer than ten. This chain links TRBV18 with TRBJ1-6; 8 nucleotides match TRBD1. Per germline, CDR1 KGHSH and CDR2 LQKENI. The CDR3 is 15 residues long. The trim removed 4 bases at V and 7 bases at J, leaving 6 bases unmatched. The CDR3: CASSLGQGGNSPLHF. For the CDR3, the DNA is TGTGCCAGCTCACTAGGACAGGGAGGGAATTCACCCCTCCACTTT.

V is TRBV9 and J is TRBJ2-2, with 8 bases lining up with TRBD1. CDR1 SGDLS and CDR2 YYNGEE come from the germline V gene. V was pared by 4 bases and J by 12 bases, with 11 bases of the junction left unmatched. The CDR3 is made up of 14 amino acids. The chain's CDR3 is CASSSGTGLKKLFF. For the CDR3, the DNA is TGTGCCAGCAGCTCCGGGACAGGTCTTAAGAAGCTGTTTTTT.